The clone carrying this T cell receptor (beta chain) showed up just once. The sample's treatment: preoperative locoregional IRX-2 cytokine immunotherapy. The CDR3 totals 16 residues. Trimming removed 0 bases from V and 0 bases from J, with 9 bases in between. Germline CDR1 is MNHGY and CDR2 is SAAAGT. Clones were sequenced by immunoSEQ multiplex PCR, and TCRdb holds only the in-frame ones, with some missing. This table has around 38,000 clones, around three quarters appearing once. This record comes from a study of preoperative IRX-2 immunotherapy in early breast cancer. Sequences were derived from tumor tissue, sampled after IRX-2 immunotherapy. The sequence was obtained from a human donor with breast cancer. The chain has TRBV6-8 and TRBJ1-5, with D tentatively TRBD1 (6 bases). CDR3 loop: CASSYSRDISNQPQHF. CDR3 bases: TGTGCCAGCAGTTACTCCCGGGACATTAGCAATCAGCCCCAGCATTTT.